The clone carrying this T cell receptor (beta chain) has at least ten counts. The data derive from a study of metastatic and nonmetastatic thyroid tumors. Study as a whole: Across peripheral blood and tumor or nodule tissue samples taken from malignant and benign thyroid patients, the repertoires were compared with one another.

Ahead of thyroid surgery, no patient had received treatment of any kind. In the authors' workflow: The authors used CDR3 differences across clinicopathological groups to build a distant-metastasis classifier for papillary thyroid cancer. TCRdb recomputed clones from the PCR reads via MiXCR. The authors' filters were not applied to this entry. Of about 4,800 clones in the sample, about 30% are singletons; the top ten hold about 25%. Source material: adjacent normal tissue. The receptor was isolated from a female donor with papillary thyroid cancer or a benign thyroid nodule (not recorded which). Some clones in this sample may be carry-over from other donors' samples.

In DNA, the CDR3 is TGTGCCAGCAGCCAAGGACTAGCGGGAGAGACCCAGTACTTC. Translated: CASSQGLAGETQYF. The chain recombines TRBV11-1 with TRBJ2-5, with 11 bases fitting TRBD2. Germline CDR1 SGHAT, CDR2 FQDESV (reference sequence). CDR3 length: 14 amino acids. Unmatched junction bases numbered 3, after V lost 5 bases and J lost 4 bases.